Listed here are 27 T cell receptor beta chains from one sample, sequenced in a study of blood T cell repertoires in COVID-19. The data were produced by immunoSEQ multiplex PCR, yet TCRdb's version contains in-frame clones alone and is incomplete. The data hold about 84,000 clones, with about 80% observed a single time. Sequenced material: peripheral blood. These receptors were collected from a man aged 50 or older with active or convalescent COVID-19.

This chain joins TRBV7-6 and TRBJ2-5; maybe TRBD2 (7 bases). The V gene's germline CDR1 is SGHVS and CDR2 FNYEAQ. The CDR3 covers 13 residues. The V gene lost 11 bases and the J gene lost 4 bases, with 17 bases spanning the gap. CDR3 bases: TGTGCCTTAGGGGGGGTATATGGAGAGACCCAGTACTTC. Protein product: CALGGVYGETQYF.

This sequence joins TRBV9 and TRBJ1-6, with D uncertain. The CDR3 consists of 12 residues. The V and J ends lost 3 bases and 13 bases respectively, with 11 bases between them. Germline-derived CDR1 and CDR2 are SGDLS and YYNGEE. CDR3 sequence (DNA): TGTGCCAGCAGCGGGTCAAGCGGGCCCCTCCACTTT. Translated: CASSGSSGPLHF. Variable domain in full (rest from reference TRBV9 and TRBJ1-6): DSGVTQTPKHLITATGQRVTLRCSPRSGDLSVYWYQQSLDQGLQFLIQYYNGEERAKGNILERFSAQQFPDLHSELNLSSLELGDSALYFCASSGSSGPLHFGNGTRLTVT.

The rearrangement links TRBV19 to TRBJ1-6, with D possibly TRBD1 on 6 matching bases. Per the germline V gene, CDR1 is LNHDA and CDR2 is SQIVND (reference sequence). V dropped 7 bases and J dropped 7 bases, with 14 bases sitting between them. The length of the CDR3 is 14 residues. The CDR3 DNA is TGTGCCAGTACGTCTGGGGACACCAATTCACCCCTCCACTTT. Its translation is CASTSGDTNSPLHF.

The genes are TRBV29-1 and TRBJ1-2, with 8 bases lining up with TRBD1. CDR3 size: 16 residues. From germline, CDR1 is SQVTM and CDR2 ANQGSEA. V shed 6 bases, J shed 7 bases, and the junction held 19 bases outside the gene matches. The CDR3 region has the DNA TGCAGCGTCCCAAGAAAAACTGGACAGGGAGTAGGTGGCTACACCTTC. This gives the protein CSVPRKTGQGVGGYTF.

This clone was seen many times. The chain carries TRBV7-9 and TRBJ2-7; 9 bases line up with TRBD1. Germline CDR1 SEHNR, CDR2 FQNEAQ (reference sequence). The junction had 5 bases not matched to a gene; V was cut back by 4 bases and J by 4 bases. The CDR3 loop spans 14 amino acids. For the CDR3, the DNA is TGTGCCAGCAGCTCGTGGGACAGGGATTACGAGCAGTACTTC. Translated, it gives CASSSWDRDYEQYF. The complete variable domain, with remaining parts taken from reference TRBV7-9 and TRBJ2-7, reads DTGVSQNPRHKITKRGQNVTFRCDPISEHNRLYWYRQTLGQGPEFLTYFQNEAQLEKSRLLSDRFSAERPKGSFSTLEIQRTEQGDSAMYLCASSSWDRDYEQYFGPGTRLTVT.

The gene calls are TRBV7-8 and TRBJ2-3; 8 positions agree with TRBD2. Germline lookup yields CDR1 SGHVS and CDR2 FQNEAQ. The V and J ends lost 1 base and 6 bases, in that order; junction bases with no gene match: 6. The length of the CDR3 is 15 residues. CDR3 DNA sequence: TGTGCCAGCAGCTTAGACGGGGGGGCCGGGGATACGCAGTATTTT. This encodes CASSLDGGAGDTQYF.

The rearrangement links TRBV4-1 to TRBJ1-2, with D uncertain. The V gene lost 0 bases and the J gene lost 4 bases, with 15 bases spanning the gap. Germline CDR1 is MGHRA and CDR2 is YSYEKL. The CDR3 contains 16 residues. The DNA for the CDR3 is TGCGCCAGCAGCCAAGATCGCGGGGAAAGAGGCTATGGCTACACCTTC. Protein sequence: CASSQDRGERGYGYTF.

The V gene is TRBV15, the J gene TRBJ2-7, with 8 positions matching TRBD2. The CDR3 is 13 amino acids. Germline V lookup: CDR1 LNHNV, CDR2 YYDKDF (reference sequence). Trimming took 6 bases from V and 3 from J; bases not matched to a gene: 4. CDR3 sequence (DNA): TGTGCCACCAGAGCCCTAGCGGGCTACGAGCAGTACTTC. Translated, it gives CATRALAGYEQYF.

The V gene is TRBV18, the J gene TRBJ2-7, with 7 bases matching TRBD1. This CDR3 has 16 amino acids. Germline trimming cut 0 bases from V and 2 bases from J; bases unmatched to any gene: 7. Germline V gene lookup returns CDR1 KGHSH and CDR2 LQKENI. The CDR3 bases are TGTGCCAGCTCACCACCGAACCCCGGGACAGCCTACGAGCAGTACTTC. It encodes CASSPPNPGTAYEQYF.

The V and J genes are TRBV12-3 or TRBV12-4 and TRBJ1-1; unclear D gene. The CDR3 consists of 13 residues. Trimming took off 7 bases at V and 4 bases at J, with 13 bases between the two ends. CDR3 sequence reads: CASTPGGSTEAFF. CDR3 DNA sequence: TGTGCCAGCACCCCGGGTGGAAGCACTGAAGCTTTCTTT.

The CDR3 coding sequence is TGTGCCAGCTCACCCCCCGACAGGGGCCGTAATTCACCCCTCCACTTT. This codes for CASSPPDRGRNSPLHF. This chain connects TRBV18 to TRBJ1-6, with TRBD1 matching 8 bases. Germline-derived CDR1 and CDR2 are KGHSH and LQKENI. J gave up 6 bases and V 3 bases, and 7 bases lay outside the gene matches. The CDR3 loop spans 16 amino acids.

The chain recombines TRBV6-6 with TRBJ2-3, with TRBD2 matching 7 bases. Germline values: CDR1 MNHNY, CDR2 SVGAGI (reference sequence). The J segment lost 3 bases and the V segment lost 2 bases, leaving 8 bases of the junction unmatched. The CDR3 is 16 residues long. The CDR3 bases are TGTGCCAGCAGTTACGCGAGACGAGCGGGAACAGATACGCAGTATTTT. It is translated as CASSYARRAGTDTQYF.

The V and J genes are TRBV19 and TRBJ2-5; 11 bases line up with TRBD2. The junction had 8 bases not matched to a gene; V was cut back by 4 bases and J by 4 bases. This CDR3 contains 16 residues. Germline V gene data show CDR1 as LNHDA and CDR2 as SQIVND (reference sequence). CDR3 DNA: TGTGCCAGTAGTAGGGGTTCGACTAGCGGGGTAGAGACCCAGTACTTC. This encodes CASSRGSTSGVETQYF.

The CDR3 DNA is TGTGCCAGCAGTTACTCGGAGCGGGGCTCAGAACAGGAGTTCTTC. Amino acid sequence: CASSYSERGSEQEFF. V is TRBV6-5 and J is TRBJ2-1; 7 nucleotides match TRBD2. J was trimmed by 14 bases and V by 0 bases; bases with no gene match: 13. The CDR3 length is 15 residues. CDR1 and CDR2 (germline): MNHEY, SVGAGI.

This clone turned up a few times. This sequence joins TRBV5-1 and TRBJ1-4, with 12 bases lining up with TRBD1. CDR1 and CDR2 (germline): SGHRS, YFSETQ. The CDR3 contains 17 residues. With 4 bases clipped from V and 2 bases from J, the junction kept 6 bases outside the gene matches. The CDR3 DNA reads as TGCGCCAGCAGCCTCGGGACAGGGGGCTGGACTAATGAAAAACTGTTTTTT. Protein: CASSLGTGGWTNEKLFF.

The chain links TRBV29-1 to TRBJ2-3, with a tentative D call TRBD2 (7 bases). The CDR3 has 12 residues. Germline assignment: CDR1 SQVTM and CDR2 ANQGSEA. The V gene lost 7 bases and the J gene lost 6 bases, with 14 bases spanning the gap. CDR3 nucleotides: TGCAGCGCCGCGGGGGCGGGGGATACGCAGTATTTT. Residues: CSAAGAGDTQYF.

This clone was detected once. The chain employs TRBV25-1 and TRBJ1-2; no clear D. CDR1 MGHDK and CDR2 SYGVNS come from the germline V gene. V was pared by 7 bases and J by 5 bases, with 17 bases between. The CDR3 contains 14 residues. The CDR3 reads CASKLSGAGYGYTF. DNA of the CDR3: TGTGCCAGCAAACTCAGCGGTGCGGGGTATGGCTACACCTTC.

The V gene is TRBV7-2, the J gene TRBJ2-5, with D perhaps matching TRBD2 (7 bases). Per the germline V gene, CDR1 is SGHTA and CDR2 is FQGNSA. CDR3 size: 14 residues. Trimming pared 8 bases from V and 2 bases from J, leaving 15 bases between. The CDR3 here is CASATAGAQETQYF. The CDR3 region has the DNA TGTGCCAGCGCCACCGCGGGGGCGCAAGAGACCCAGTACTTC.

The V gene is TRBV6-5, the J gene TRBJ1-1; a possible D gene is TRBD1 (6 bases). This CDR3 contains 15 residues. CDR1 is MNHEY, CDR2 SVGAGI, per germline. Trimming shortened V by 0 bases and J by 3 bases, and 11 bases separated the two germline ends. In DNA, the CDR3 is TGTGCCAGCAGTTACTCTCAGGGGCTACACACTGAAGCTTTCTTT. Its translation: CASSYSQGLHTEAFF.

This clone came up once. The CDR3 loop reads CASSLASGVREAFF. The CDR3 nucleotides read TGTGCCAGCAGCTTGGCCTCAGGGGTGAGGGAAGCTTTCTTT. The J gene is TRBJ1-1, the V gene TRBV5-5, with D possibly TRBD1 on 6 matching bases. Trimming left V 0 bases short and J 8 bases short, with 14 bases between. The V gene's germline CDR1 is SGHKS and CDR2 YYEKEE (reference sequence). CDR3 length equals 14 residues.

The chain has TRBV30 and TRBJ1-2; maybe TRBD1 (6 bases). The germline V gene has CDR1 GTSNPN and CDR2 SVGIG (reference sequence). The germline V and J ends were trimmed by 2 bases and 7 bases, with 17 bases remaining between them. This CDR3 is built from 14 residues. CDR3 in DNA: TGTGCCTGGAGTCCCTCCGGGACACGGGTTGGCTACACCTTC. It codes for CAWSPSGTRVGYTF.

The chain carries TRBV13 and TRBJ2-7; perhaps TRBD1 as D (5 bases). CDR1 and CDR2 (germline): PRHDT, FYEKMQ (reference sequence). The ends were cut back, 1 base at V and 6 bases at J, with 10 bases in the middle. This CDR3 spans 13 amino acids. The CDR3 loop reads CASSLEQGSEQYF. In nucleotides, the CDR3 is TGTGCCAGCAGCTTAGAGCAGGGCAGCGAGCAGTACTTC.

This clone showed up just once. The chain is built from TRBV7-2 and TRBJ2-4, with 11 bases that match TRBD1. The CDR3 has 15 amino acids. Germline values: CDR1 SGHTA, CDR2 FQGNSA. The ends lost 3 bases at V and 6 bases at J; junction bases unmatched: 4. CDR3 residues: CASSFPGTGGNIQYF. CDR3 coding DNA: TGTGCCAGCAGCTTCCCGGGGACAGGGGGAAACATTCAGTACTTC.

The gene calls are TRBV7-9 and TRBJ1-2; TRBD1 aligns across 9 bases. The CDR3 sequence is 15 residues long. After removal of 8 bases from V and 8 bases from J, the junction contained 15 bases not matched to a gene. Germline lookup yields CDR1 SEHNR and CDR2 FQNEAQ (reference sequence). In nucleotides, the CDR3 is TGTGCCAGCGCCGCCACAGGGGGCCCATTAGACGGCTACACCTTC. Translating it yields CASAATGGPLDGYTF.

The V and J genes are TRBV10-3 and TRBJ1-2, with TRBD1 identical over 7 bases. This CDR3 is 15 amino acids long. The germline CDR1 and CDR2 sequences are ENHRY and SYGVKD. The trim removed 2 bases at V and 6 bases at J, leaving 9 bases unmatched. The CDR3 spells CAISEPYRGTDGYTF. The CDR3 coding sequence is TGTGCCATCAGTGAGCCATACAGGGGAACAGATGGCTACACCTTC.

In its sample, this clone was seen many times. At the DNA level, this CDR3 is encoded by other sequences in the same sample as well. This chain joins TRBV7-2 and TRBJ2-5, with 9 bases that match TRBD2. Germline assignment: CDR1 SGHTA and CDR2 FQGNSA. The ends lost 7 bases at V and 9 bases at J; junction bases unmatched: 15. This CDR3 region has 15 residues. The CDR3 nucleotides read TGTGCCAGCAACCAGGGTGCGGGGGGGTTTGGGGCCCAGTACTTC. This encodes CASNQGAGGFGAQYF.

The chain uses TRBV7-2 and TRBJ2-3, with D perhaps matching TRBD2 (5 bases). Trimming took off 7 bases at V and 0 bases at J, with 14 bases between the two ends. This CDR3 has 15 amino acids. The germline V gene encodes CDR1 SGHTA and CDR2 FQGNSA. CDR3 region: CASTKGRTSTDTQYF. DNA for the CDR3: TGTGCCAGCACCAAAGGGAGAACTAGCACAGATACGCAGTATTTT.